This TCR beta chain was identified in a study of blood T cell repertoires in COVID-19. Study details: Sources were T cells, B-cell-depleted T cells, or PBMCs; the material itself was cDNA or gDNA.

In the original workflow: Nucleated cell number was recorded as an estimate derived from reference gene primer amplification. The protocol was immunoSEQ multiplex PCR, while the TCRdb copy is restricted to in-frame clones and leaves out a portion. For V, J and clone size, that table is used; D and trimming come from the DNA. The sample yields 55,000 to 80,000 clones, approximately 83% seen once. Unmatched junction bases numbered 7, after V lost 5 bases and J lost 0 bases. The CDR3 extends over 15 amino acids. Per the germline V gene, CDR1 is MNHNY and CDR2 is SVGAGI (reference sequence). This chain uses TRBV6-6 with TRBJ2-7; 7 nucleotides line up with TRBD2. The sequence came from a man between 65 and 85 years old with acute or convalescent COVID-19. The sample taken for sequencing was peripheral blood. The CDR3 spells CASSQTSLSSYEQYF. CDR3 DNA sequence: TGTGCCAGCAGTCAGACTAGCTTGAGCTCCTACGAGCAGTACTTC.